This T cell receptor (beta chain) was found in a study of T cells after yellow fever vaccination. Each CDR3 protein is one row after TCRdb ran MiXCR on the 5' RACE reads. Among approximately 510,000 distinct CDR3 sequences listed, around a fifth were seen once. The CDR3 spans 15 residues. J was trimmed by 3 bases and V by 7 bases; bases with no gene match: 7. The germline gives CDR1 LNHDA, CDR2 SQIVND (reference sequence). This clonotype occurred a few times. The source of this sequence is a man aged 18 to 29 who received the YFV17D yellow fever vaccine. V gene TRBV19 combines with J gene TRBJ2-2, with 8 bases fitting TRBD2. This material consisted of PBMCs, taken approximately 20 days after the first yellow fever vaccination. The CDR3: CASTSRGADTGELFF. The CDR3 DNA is TGTGCCAGTACTTCGCGGGGGGCCGACACCGGGGAGCTGTTTTTT.